What follows are 27 T cell receptor beta chains derived from one specimen sequenced in a study of CD8+ T cells in alopecia areata. Extracted from the samples, RNA was reverse transcribed into cDNA to serve as the sequencing template. Only in-frame clones appear in the TCRdb table, and some are missing; sequencing was by immunoSEQ multiplex PCR. The table lists roughly 100,000 clones, 85% to 90% of them singletons. The treatment was: oral pan-JAK inhibitor, 5-10 mg twice daily. The sequencing used CD8+ T cells sorted from blood, collected between weeks 30 and 35, from a patient treated with tofacitinib. The receptors here all came from a human donor with alopecia areata.

The V and J genes are TRBV19 and TRBJ2-1; no clear D gene. The CDR3 loop spans 15 amino acids. Looked up from germline, CDR1 is LNHDA and CDR2 is SQIVND (reference sequence). Trimming removed 2 bases from V and 7 bases from J, with 15 bases in between. As DNA, the CDR3 is TGTGCCAGTAGTATATGGGTTACCGATGGAAATGAGCAGTTCTTC. Amino acid sequence: CASSIWVTDGNEQFF.

V usage is TRBV11-2 and J usage is TRBJ2-7; D is unresolved. Germline V lookup: CDR1 SGHAT, CDR2 FQNNGV. There are 14 residues in the CDR3. The V and J ends lost 5 bases and 3 bases respectively, with 14 bases between them. CDR3 in amino acids: CASSPPARIYEQYF. The CDR3 region has the DNA TGTGCCAGCAGCCCCCCAGCGCGGATCTACGAGCAGTACTTC.

For this clone: The CDR3 does not end in the conserved phenylalanine or tryptophan, so this is likely a read error. This rearrangement joins TRBV6-5 to TRBJ1-1; D gene uncertain. The germline gives CDR1 MNHEY, CDR2 SVGAGI. The CDR3 has 13 amino acids. Trimming removed 0 bases at V and 5 bases at J, with 7 bases between. CDR3 coding DNA: TGTGCCAGCAGTTACTCGAGGCAGACTGAAGCTTTCCTT. Translated: CASSYSRQTEAFL.

This clone was observed a few times. The V call is TRBV27, the J call TRBJ2-7, with a tentative D call TRBD2 (5 bases). This CDR3 is built from 14 residues. In germline, CDR1 is MNHEY, CDR2 SMNVEV (reference sequence). Trimming left V 2 bases short and J 2 bases short, with 10 bases between. The CDR3 coding sequence is TGTGCCAGCAGTTTAACGGGATTCGCCTACGAGCAGTACTTC. Protein sequence: CASSLTGFAYEQYF.

The genes are TRBV30 and TRBJ2-3, with D perhaps TRBD2 (5 bases). The germline V gene has CDR1 GTSNPN and CDR2 SVGIG (reference sequence). The germline V and J ends were trimmed by 5 bases and 6 bases, with 18 bases remaining between them. The CDR3 is 14 amino acids. CDR3 DNA: TGTGCCTGGGCGGCCAGTTCGGGGATGGATACGCAGTATTTT. This gives the protein CAWAASSGMDTQYF.

J is TRBJ2-7 and V is TRBV4-1, with TRBD2 matching 7 bases. There are 16 residues in the CDR3. The junction had 7 bases not matched to a gene; V was cut back by 0 bases and J by 2 bases. Germline V gives CDR1 MGHRA, CDR2 YSYEKL. The CDR3 DNA follows: TGCGCCAGCAGCCAAGATCTCAGCGGGATTACCTACGAGCAGTACTTC. Its protein product is CASSQDLSGITYEQYF.

The V and J genes are TRBV19 and TRBJ2-4, with 7 nucleotides matching TRBD1. CDR3 length: 14 residues. The V and J ends lost 5 bases and 8 bases, in that order; junction bases with no gene match: 9. Germline V gene data show CDR1 as LNHDA and CDR2 as SQIVND (reference sequence). The CDR3: CASSSGRGIDIQYF. The DNA of the CDR3 is TGTGCCAGTAGTTCCGGCAGGGGGATTGACATTCAGTACTTC.

This clone turned up a few times. This specimen includes other DNA sequences encoding the same CDR3. The genes are TRBV30 and TRBJ1-2, with D uncertain. Germline V gives CDR1 GTSNPN, CDR2 SVGIG (reference sequence). This CDR3 region has 11 residues. The ends were cut back, 1 base at V and 4 bases at J, with 4 bases in the middle. The CDR3 protein is CAWSAGYGYTF. The DNA of the CDR3 is TGTGCCTGGAGTGCGGGCTATGGCTACACCTTC.

The chain carries TRBV7-6 and TRBJ1-1; D is undetermined. In germline, CDR1 is SGHVS, CDR2 FNYEAQ. V was clipped by 6 bases and J by 1 base, with 24 bases between them. The CDR3 contains 18 residues. The CDR3 loop reads CASSFSPEFSGPNTEAFF. CDR3 sequence (DNA): TGTGCCAGCAGTTTTAGTCCCGAATTTTCCGGGCCGAACACTGAAGCTTTCTTT.

The chain couples TRBV4-1 to TRBJ2-7; TRBD1 might be the D (5 bases). Germline V CDR1 and CDR2: MGHRA, YSYEKL. V lost 0 bases to trimming and J lost 0 bases, with 18 bases between them. CDR3 size: 18 residues. The CDR3 here is CASSQDTVGVGPSYEQYF. As DNA, the CDR3 is TGCGCCAGCAGCCAAGATACGGTAGGGGTGGGGCCCTCCTACGAGCAGTACTTC.

This chain connects TRBV29-1 to TRBJ2-7; D uncertain. CDR3 size: 11 residues. V was trimmed by 4 bases and J by 5 bases, leaving 9 bases between them. Germline V gives CDR1 SQVTM, CDR2 ANQGSEA. The DNA of the CDR3 is TGCAGCGTTGGAGGACGGAACGAGCAGTACTTC. Protein product: CSVGGRNEQYF.

V gene TRBV27 combines with J gene TRBJ2-5; a possible D gene is TRBD1 (6 bases). This CDR3 is 14 amino acids long. The germline CDR1 and CDR2 sequences are MNHEY and SMNVEV (reference sequence). V was pared by 6 bases and J by 0 bases, with 11 bases between. The CDR3 region is CASRPTGNQETQYF. The CDR3 nucleotides are TGTGCCAGCAGACCCACAGGGAACCAAGAGACCCAGTACTTC.

The J gene is TRBJ1-2, the V gene TRBV30, with 8 bases that match TRBD1. Trimming at V came to 5 bases and at J to 8 bases, leaving 7 bases not matched to a gene. The germline CDR1 and CDR2 sequences are GTSNPN and SVGIG (reference sequence). This CDR3 is built from 12 residues. The CDR3 DNA reads TGTGCCTGGGATCCTACAGGGGGAGGCTACACCTTC. Translating it yields CAWDPTGGGYTF. Combining the CDR3 with reference TRBV30 and TRBJ1-2 gives the whole variable domain SQTIHQWPATLVQPVGSPLSLECTVEGTSNPNLYWYRQAAGRGLQLLFYSVGIGQISSEVPQNLSASRPQDRQFILSSKKLLLSDSGFYLCAWDPTGGGYTFGSGTRLTVV.

V and J are TRBV11-3 and TRBJ2-2; 10 nucleotides match TRBD1. The germline V gene has CDR1 SGHNT and CDR2 YENEEA. The junction had 2 bases not matched to a gene; V was cut back by 1 base and J by 6 bases. The length of the CDR3 is 15 residues. The CDR3 sequence: CASSLGGQGAGELFF. DNA for the CDR3: TGTGCCAGCAGCTTAGGTGGACAGGGGGCCGGGGAGCTGTTTTTT. The full variable domain, in which reference TRBV11-3 and TRBJ2-2 provide the parts outside the CDR3, is EAGVVQSPRYKIIEKKQPVAFWCNPISGHNTLYWYLQNLGQGPELLIRYENEEAVDDSQLPKDRFSAERLKGVDSTLKIQPAELGDSAVYLCASSLGGQGAGELFFGEGSRLTVL.

This clone has more than one count but fewer than ten. The chain has TRBV5-1 and TRBJ2-3; the match to TRBD2 covers 9 bases. Germline-derived CDR1 and CDR2 are SGHRS and YFSETQ. V lost 0 bases, J lost 3 bases, and 5 bases stayed unmatched. This CDR3 comprises 16 residues. This CDR3 reads CASSLVGGRGTDTQYF. In nucleotides, the CDR3 is TGCGCCAGCAGCTTGGTCGGCGGGAGGGGAACAGATACGCAGTATTTT.

The J gene is TRBJ2-3, the V gene TRBV19; TRBD2 aligns across 10 bases. Per the germline V gene, CDR1 is LNHDA and CDR2 is SQIVND (reference sequence). J gave up 2 bases and V 7 bases, and 6 bases lay outside the gene matches. There are 15 residues in the CDR3. The CDR3 spells CASTPLAGDTDTQYF. DNA for the CDR3: TGTGCCAGTACCCCCCTAGCGGGAGACACAGATACGCAGTATTTT.

V and J are TRBV12-5 and TRBJ2-1, with D hard to call. This CDR3 has 15 residues. The V end was cut by 3 bases, the J end by 0 bases, with 9 bases between. CDR1 and CDR2 from the germline V gene are LGHNT and FRNRAP. The CDR3 reads CASGFDQSSYNEQFF. In DNA form, the CDR3 reads TGTGCTAGTGGTTTTGACCAAAGCTCCTACAATGAGCAGTTCTTC.

The chain uses TRBV7-6 and TRBJ2-7, with D tentatively TRBD1 or TRBD2 (5 bases each). Germline V gene data show CDR1 as SGHVS and CDR2 as FNYEAQ. V shed 1 base and J shed 0 bases, with 13 bases lying between them. The CDR3 has 16 amino acids. The CDR3 here is CASSLGSGRSSYEQYF. The CDR3 DNA sequence: TGTGCCAGCAGCTTAGGATCGGGGCGGAGCTCCTACGAGCAGTACTTC.

The J gene is TRBJ2-7, the V gene TRBV21-1; TRBD1, as called in the table, went unchecked against the DNA. TRBV21-1 is a recognized pseudogene. This CDR3 spans 16 amino acids. CDR3 in DNA: TGTGCCAGCAGCAAAACCGGGACAGCCATCTCCTACGAGCAGTACTTC. It specifies CASSKTGTAISYEQYF.

This clone was seen a single time. J is TRBJ1-3 and V is TRBV9; D gene ambiguous. There are 14 residues in the CDR3. The ends were cut back, 0 bases at V and 2 bases at J, with 6 bases in the middle. Per germline, CDR1 SGDLS and CDR2 YYNGEE. The CDR3: CASSVGQAGNTIYF. The CDR3 DNA reads as TGTGCCAGCAGCGTAGGTCAGGCTGGAAACACCATATATTTT.

This clone was detected once. This chain uses TRBV29-1 with TRBJ2-2; D is perhaps TRBD2 (6 bases). This CDR3 has 14 residues. V lost 3 bases and J 3 bases, leaving 11 bases between the germline ends. Germline V gives CDR1 SQVTM, CDR2 ANQGSEA. The CDR3 nucleotides read TGCAGCGTTGACGGAGGGATAGACACCGGGGAGCTGTTTTTT. This translates into CSVDGGIDTGELFF.

The chain links TRBV6-1 to TRBJ2-1; tentatively, D is TRBD2 (6 bases). V was trimmed by 4 bases and J by 0 bases, leaving 13 bases between them. This CDR3 spans 16 amino acids. CDR1 and CDR2 (germline): MNHNS, SASEGT. As DNA, the CDR3 is TGTGCCAGCAGTGCTTTCCGGGACTCCTCCTACAATGAGCAGTTCTTC. Protein: CASSAFRDSSYNEQFF.

V usage is TRBV30 and J usage is TRBJ2-5, with D possibly TRBD1 on 5 matching bases. Matching the DNA end better, TRBJ2-7 makes the J call doubtful. This CDR3 has 14 amino acids. Germline V gene sequence: CDR1 GTSNPN, CDR2 SVGIG (reference sequence). The CDR3 here is CAWTLQGYSYEQYF. The CDR3, as DNA: TGTGCCTGGACCCTTCAGGGCTACTCCTACGAGCAGTACTTC.

This chain connects TRBV4-1 to TRBJ2-7; TRBD2 might be the D (6 bases). CDR1 and CDR2 from the germline V gene are MGHRA and YSYEKL. The CDR3 consists of 17 residues. V lost 10 bases to trimming and J lost 0 bases, with 25 bases between them. CDR3 sequence reads: CATTAEFAGRSSYEQYF. The CDR3 coding sequence is TGCGCCACCACAGCCGAGTTCGCGGGGAGGAGCTCCTACGAGCAGTACTTC.

This chain connects TRBV29-1 to TRBJ2-7; 7 positions agree with TRBD1. In germline, CDR1 is SQVTM, CDR2 ANQGSEA. The length of the CDR3 is 13 residues. V was clipped by 7 bases and J by 2 bases; unmatched bases: 8. The CDR3 sequence: CSALTGMAYEQYF. The CDR3 DNA reads as TGCAGCGCACTGACAGGGATGGCCTACGAGCAGTACTTC.

The chain joins TRBV5-1 to TRBJ2-3; 10 bases are shared with TRBD2. J was trimmed by 5 bases and V by 3 bases; bases with no gene match: 15. This CDR3 region has 18 residues. The germline V gene encodes CDR1 SGHRS and CDR2 YFSETQ. CDR3 residues: CASSSALAGLAMGDTQYF. Here the CDR3 DNA reads TGCGCCAGCAGCTCTGCACTAGCGGGACTAGCAATGGGAGATACGCAGTATTTT.

As concerns this clone: The DNA is omitted, as the CDR3 cannot be located on it reliably, and the CDR3 follows TCRdb's listing. The V gene is TRBV6-5, the J gene TRBJ2-7. Germline V gene lookup returns CDR1 MNHEY and CDR2 SVGAGI. The CDR3 has 13 amino acids, counting both end residues. The CDR3 reads CASSFGAGYEQYF.